Reported below is one TCR beta chain. The antigen remains unidentified. CDR1 is SGHRS and CDR2 is YFSETQ in the germline V gene. The CDR3 spans 16 residues. V shed 0 bases and J shed 1 base, with 13 bases lying between them. The sample is drawn from a study of cytotoxic CD8 clonotypes in ibrutinib-treated CLL. Broader study findings: Rising at ibrutinib response, clonality subsequently fell back toward baseline at progression.

The table came from immunoSEQ multiplex PCR; TCRdb's copy has only in-frame clones and leaves some out. The profile shows nearly 85,000 clones, more than 75% of them singletons. This sequence joins TRBV5-1 and TRBJ1-1, with D possibly TRBD1 on 5 matching bases. This sample comprised PBMCs, obtained after 12 months of ibrutinib treatment. The source is a human donor with chronic lymphocytic leukemia. CDR3 sequence reads: CASSLAPLDRNTEAFF. The CDR3 DNA reads TGCGCCAGCAGCTTGGCCCCGCTCGACAGGAACACTGAAGCTTTCTTT.